One T cell receptor (beta chain) is described in this entry. Its target is not known. Lactation, pregnancy, uncontrolled infections and other autoimmune diseases were all grounds for excluding patients. The TCR beta CDR3 regions underwent amplification from RNA transcripts. Second-round multiplex PCR came after first-round RT-PCR with HTBI primers. TCRdb ran MiXCR on the multiplex PCR reads and lists one entry per CDR3 protein. The data hold roughly 500,000 distinct CDR3 sequences, with 13% to 15% observed a single time. This sample stems from a study of Graves' ophthalmopathy and Graves' hyperthyroidism. Points from the study as a whole: Blood also harbored most expanded thyroid clonotypes above 0.001 frequency.

V was clipped by 1 base and J by 6 bases; unmatched bases: 16. Germline V lookup: CDR1 GTSNPN, CDR2 SVGIG (reference sequence). The CDR3 covers 18 residues. Sequencing was done on a sample of blood. The chain carries TRBV30 and TRBJ1-5; 9 nucleotides agree with TRBD1. The sequence was obtained from a woman aged 25 to 39 with Graves' ophthalmopathy. The CDR3 protein is CAWSGKDRGVFGPQPQHF. The CDR3, as DNA: TGTGCCTGGAGTGGAAAGGACAGGGGTGTTTTCGGACCTCAGCCCCAGCATTTT.